The rows below give T cell receptor beta chains drawn from one sample of a study of regulatory T cells in long-lasting Graves disease. TCRdb re-analysed the multiplex PCR reads in MiXCR, keeping a single row per CDR3 protein. The sample carries about 540,000 distinct CDR3 sequences, approximately 12% recorded once. These records were also assigned to another study, of T cells in Graves' hyperthyroidism and ophthalmopathy.

The source was peripheral blood mononuclear cells (PBMCs), collected at new diagnosis, from a patient treated with antithyroid drugs. Source of these receptors: a young man with Graves disease. The CDR3 runs from the conserved cysteine through the conserved F or W. A D gene is named only where the DNA matches it firmly. Clone size appears in some rows only: once, few, many, or a class for an expanded clone.

j_gene	d_gene	v_gene	abundance	CDR3nt	CDR3aa
TRBJ2-7	.	TRBV29-1	few	TGCAGCGTTGCAGGAGGGTCCCACGAGCAGTACTTC	CSVAGGSHEQYF
TRBJ2-1	.	TRBV16	.	TGTGCCAGCAGCCGGGGGCGGGACGACAATGAGCAGTTCTTC	CASSRGRDDNEQFF
TRBJ1-5	TRBD1	TRBV6-1	many	TGTGCCAGCACCCTGATTACAGGGGTTAGCAATCAGCCCCAGCATTTT	CASTLITGVSNQPQHF
TRBJ2-1	.	TRBV27	many	TGTGCCAGCAGTCCGCATCAGGGGACCTACAATGAGCAGTTCTTC	CASSPHQGTYNEQFF
TRBJ1-1	.	TRBV27	many	TGTGCCAGCAGTTCCCTGCTGACACCCCCTAAGGGAGCTTTCTTT	CASSSLLTPPKGAFF
TRBJ2-1	.	TRBV12-3/TRBV12-4	many	TGTGCCAGCAGTTTCCGTAGACTAGTTACCCCGGGGAATGAGCAGTTCTTC	CASSFRRLVTPGNEQFF
TRBJ2-1	TRBD2	TRBV27	many	TGTGCCAGCAGCCGGCCCGGACTAGCGGGTACGGGGAAGCAGTTCTTC	CASSRPGLAGTGKQFF
TRBJ1-1	.	TRBV25-1	few	TGTGCCAGCAGTGAATGGCAGGACACTGAAGCTTTCTTT	CASSEWQDTEAFF
TRBJ2-1	.	TRBV6-5	.	TGTGCCAGCAGTTACAGGACCCTCATTCCCCACAATGAGCAGTTCTTC	CASSYRTLIPHNEQFF
TRBJ2-3	.	TRBV3-1	.	TGTGCCAGCAGCCGCGAGGGGGATACGCAGTATTTT	CASSREGDTQYF
TRBJ2-1	.	TRBV27	many	TGTGCCAGCAGTACTAGCTCCTACAATGAGCAGTTCTTC	CASSTSSYNEQFF
TRBJ2-7	.	TRBV20-1	many	TGCAGCGCAAGATGGGACGAGCAGTACTTC	CSARWDEQYF
TRBJ1-2	.	TRBV7-2	many	TGTGCCAGCAGCTTAGCGGCGGACCCCTCTAATGGCTACACCTTC	CASSLAADPSNGYTF
TRBJ2-5	.	TRBV7-2	many	TGTGCCAGCAGCCGTAGCGGAGTGGAGGAGACCCAGTACTTC	CASSRSGVEETQYF
TRBJ1-1	.	TRBV29-1	few	TGCAGCGTTGAGAGGATGAACACTGAAGCTCTCTTT	CSVERMNTEALF
TRBJ2-5	TRBD2	TRBV5-1	.	TGCGCCAGCCTCCTTTACGGGACTAAACAAGAGACCCAGTACTTC	CASLLYGTKQETQYF
TRBJ2-7	.	TRBV11-2	many	TGTGCCAGCAGCTTAGACTTAGGGGACTGGTACGAGCAGTACTTC	CASSLDLGDWYEQYF
TRBJ2-4	TRBD1	TRBV18	many	TGTGCCAGCTCAGATTGGACAGGGGAAAGCATTCAGTACTTC	CASSDWTGESIQYF
TRBJ2-7	TRBD2	TRBV29-1	many	TGCAGCGTGATAGATACTAGCGGACGCAGCGAGCAGTACTTC	CSVIDTSGRSEQYF
TRBJ1-2	.	TRBV6-5	many	TGTGCCAGCAGTTACGCTCAAACAGGGAGGGAAGGCTACACCTTC	CASSYAQTGREGYTF
TRBJ2-7	.	TRBV20-1	.	TGCAGTGCAACCGCCGGGACACCCTACGAGCAGTACTTC	CSATAGTPYEQYF
TRBJ2-7	.	TRBV5-1	few	TGCGCCAGCAGCTTGGACGGGAGTTTTTCCTACGAGCAGTACTTC	CASSLDGSFSYEQYF
TRBJ2-1	.	TRBV3-1	many	TGTGCCAGCAGCCAAACCCTGGAGAGCTCCTACAATGAGCAGTTCTTC	CASSQTLESSYNEQFF
TRBJ2-5	TRBD2	TRBV3-1	.	TGTGCCAGCAGCCAAGATCCGCCAGCGGGAGTCCAAGAGACCCAGTACTTC	CASSQDPPAGVQETQYF
TRBJ2-5	.	TRBV29-1	.	TGCAGCGTAACCCTAGGGGTAGCCGAGACCCAGTACTTC	CSVTLGVAETQYF
TRBJ2-1	TRBD2	TRBV9	.	TGTGCCAGCAGCGTAGTTTTGGCTAGCGGGAAGTACAATGAGCAGTTCTTC	CASSVVLASGKYNEQFF
TRBJ2-5	TRBD1	TRBV19	.	TGTGCCAGTAATCGGGACAGGGCCCAAGAGACCCAGTACTTC	CASNRDRAQETQYF
TRBJ2-1	TRBD1	TRBV7-2	many	TGTGCCAGCGAAGACCTAGGGGGACAGGGATATGTTAATGAGCAGTTCTTC	CASEDLGGQGYVNEQFF
TRBJ2-6	.	TRBV27	many	TGTGCCAGCAGAACAGGGATCTCTGGGGCCAACGTCCTGACTTTC	CASRTGISGANVLTF
TRBJ2-1	TRBD2	TRBV12-3/TRBV12-4	many	TGTGCCAGCAGTCCTGACGGCACTAGCGGGAAGCAGTTCTTC	CASSPDGTSGKQFF
TRBJ2-3	.	TRBV30	few	TGTGCCTGGAGTGTACGTGGATTACTGGTGGCAGATACGCAGTATTTT	CAWSVRGLLVADTQYF
TRBJ2-7	.	TRBV5-1	.	TGCGCCAGCAGGGACAGCCCCACCGTAAGCGAGCAGTACTTC	CASRDSPTVSEQYF
TRBJ2-1	.	TRBV20-1	.	TGCAGTGCTGCTATTAACGGCGGGTACAATGAGCAGTTCTTC	CSAAINGGYNEQFF
TRBJ2-2	TRBD2	TRBV2	many	TGTGCCAGCACCGGGACTAGCCTTAACACCGGGGAGCTGTTTTTT	CASTGTSLNTGELFF
TRBJ2-5	.	TRBV7-2	many	TGTGCCAGCACCCGAAAGGACCTCGTCGAGACCCAGTACTTC	CASTRKDLVETQYF
TRBJ1-2	.	TRBV5-6	many	TGTGCCAGCAACACAGGGTTTGGAGGCTACACCTTC	CASNTGFGGYTF
TRBJ1-4	TRBD1	TRBV5-4	few	TGTGCCAGCAGCTTCGACAGGGGGGTCGAAAAACTGTTTTTT	CASSFDRGVEKLFF
TRBJ2-1	.	TRBV18	.	TGTGCCAGCTCACCTCAAACAGGGTGGAACAATGAGCAGTTCTTC	CASSPQTGWNNEQFF
TRBJ2-1	.	TRBV18	.	TGTGCCAGCGGGGACCAGGACTACCTCTTCGAGCAGTTCTTC	CASGDQDYLFEQFF
TRBJ2-7	TRBD2	TRBV5-1	many	TGCGCCAGCGGGGGGGAAGGAGACTCCTACGAGCAGTACTTC	CASGGEGDSYEQYF
TRBJ2-1	TRBD2	TRBV6-1	many	TGTGCCAGCAGTGCCCGGGAGGGCCTCTACAATGAGCAGTTCTTC	CASSAREGLYNEQFF
TRBJ1-4	TRBD1	TRBV30	.	TGTGCCTGGAGTGCACAGGGGGTGGCAGCAACTAATGAAAAACTGTTTTTT	CAWSAQGVAATNEKLFF
TRBJ2-3	.	TRBV29-1	few	TGCAGCGGAAAGATATCCACAGATACGCAGTATTTT	CSGKISTDTQYF
TRBJ2-5	.	TRBV19	many	TGTGCCAGTAGTATAGATCCCGCGAAGACCCAGTACTTC	CASSIDPAKTQYF
TRBJ2-1	.	TRBV2	many	TGTGCCAGCAGTGATACCGGCCGTAGCTCCTACAATGAGCAGTTCTTC	CASSDTGRSSYNEQFF
TRBJ1-6	.	TRBV30	.	TGTGCCTTCACCGAGGACCTGGTGGAAGGTTCACCCCTCCACTTT	CAFTEDLVEGSPLHF
TRBJ2-7	TRBD2	TRBV7-6	.	TGTGCCAGCAGCCTAGGGACTACCGGGGTCTACGAGCAGTACTTC	CASSLGTTGVYEQYF
TRBJ2-3	TRBD2	TRBV24-1	once	TGTGCCACCAGTGATCCCGGGACTAGCGGGAAGCCCACAGATACGCAGTATTTT	CATSDPGTSGKPTDTQYF
TRBJ2-3	.	TRBV11-2	.	TGTGCCAGCAGCACGGAGAGAGTGGATACGCAGTATTTT	CASSTERVDTQYF
TRBJ2-2	TRBD2	TRBV15	.	TGTGCCACCAGCAGTGAACGATTGGGACTAGCGGGAGGAACCGGGGAGCTGTTTTTT	CATSSERLGLAGGTGELFF
TRBJ2-3	.	TRBV20-1	few	TGCAGTGCTCTCGGGCTAGCCCTTAGCACAGATACGCAGTATTTT	CSALGLALSTDTQYF
TRBJ2-2	.	TRBV6-5	few	TGTGCCAGCAGTTATAGTGCTTGGGGGCGTTGGTCCGGGGAGCTGTTTTTT	CASSYSAWGRWSGELFF
TRBJ1-2	.	TRBV6-2/TRBV6-3	many	TGTGCCAGCACGAAAGGGGGGAACTATGGCTACACCTTC	CASTKGGNYGYTF
TRBJ2-3	.	TRBV20-1	many	TGCAGTGCTAGAGATGTTGAGGGCGCTGCTAGCACAGATACGCAGTATTTT	CSARDVEGAASTDTQYF
TRBJ1-5	TRBD1	TRBV20-1	few	TGCAGTGCTAGAAACCCCATGGGGACAGGGGGCAATCAGCCCCAGCATTTT	CSARNPMGTGGNQPQHF
TRBJ2-1	TRBD2	TRBV19	.	TGTGCCAGTAGCCAGGGACTATCCTTCTACAATGAGCAGTTCTTC	CASSQGLSFYNEQFF
TRBJ1-5	.	TRBV20-1	.	TGCAGTGCTAGAGCACAGGAGCTGGGGCAGCCCCAGCATTTT	CSARAQELGQPQHF
TRBJ1-6	.	TRBV2	many	TGTGCCAGCCCGAACGGGTCTTCCTATAATTCACCCCTCCACTTT	CASPNGSSYNSPLHF
TRBJ2-2	.	TRBV11-3	few	TGTGCCAGCGCCCTCTCACAGGGTGCGAACACCGGGGAGCTGTTTTTT	CASALSQGANTGELFF